These 7 T cell receptor beta chains came from one sample sequenced in a study of vaccination and CD4 T cells after COVID-19. Documented time point: late sampling 161 to 241 days after vaccination in a few convalescent patients. Specified treatment: approximately 9-day PBMC culture with coronavirus spike peptide pools or control peptides (ViraFEST assay). Cultured CD4+ T cells had their DNA profiled by the Oncomine TCR Beta short-read assay. A single record per CDR3 protein comes from TCRdb applying MiXCR to the PCR reads. The table includes 20,000 to 25,000 distinct CDR3 sequences, roughly 40% detected once. No antigens are known for them. This material consisted of CD4+ T cells from blood, cultured in vitro, taken about 7 months after SARS-CoV-2 vaccination. These receptors originate from a human donor who had recovered from COVID-19.

This clonotype has more than one count but fewer than ten. The chain links TRBV6-5 to TRBJ2-7, with TRBD1 matching over 9 bases. Germline-derived CDR1 and CDR2 are MNHEY and SVGAGI. J gave up 2 bases and V 0 bases, and 5 bases lay outside the gene matches. The CDR3 covers 16 residues. Here the CDR3 reads CASSYSSDRGAYEQYF. DNA of the CDR3: TGTGCCAGCAGTTACTCGTCGGACAGGGGTGCCTACGAGCAGTACTTC.

This clonotype showed up just a few times. The CDR3 DNA reads as TGTGCCAGCAGCTTGGTGGGGGATGGCTACACCTTC. Protein product: CASSLVGDGYTF. This chain joins TRBV5-4 and TRBJ1-2; tentatively, D is TRBD1 (5 bases). This CDR3 spans 12 amino acids. Looked up from germline, CDR1 is SGHNT and CDR2 is YYREEE (reference sequence). V was cut by 0 bases and J by 6 bases, with 6 bases left in between.

This rearrangement joins TRBV27 to TRBJ2-7, with 7 positions matching TRBD1. This CDR3 contains 13 residues. V lost 9 bases and J lost 1; bases outside the gene matches: 6. Per germline, CDR1 MNHEY and CDR2 SMNVEV (reference sequence). The CDR3 protein is CASHHRGSYEQYF. The CDR3 nucleotides read TGTGCCAGTCATCACAGGGGATCCTACGAGCAGTACTTC.

This clonotype showed up just a few times. The chain is built from TRBV7-2 and TRBJ2-5; a weak D match, TRBD2 (6 bases). CDR3 size: 14 residues. V was trimmed by 5 bases and J by 0 bases, leaving 10 bases between them. Looked up from germline, CDR1 is SGHTA and CDR2 is FQGNSA. The CDR3 sequence is CASSHRDYQETQYF. Written as DNA, the CDR3 is TGTGCCAGCAGCCACCGGGACTACCAAGAGACCCAGTACTTC.

This chain uses TRBV2 with TRBJ2-7; 7 nucleotides align to TRBD1. With 6 bases clipped from V and 3 bases from J, the junction kept 8 bases outside the gene matches. Germline-derived CDR1 and CDR2 are SNHLY and FYNNEI. This CDR3 has 14 amino acids. The CDR3 DNA follows: TGTGCCAGCAGCTATAAGGGACAGATCTACGAGCAGTACTTC. Amino acids: CASSYKGQIYEQYF.

This chain joins TRBV7-9 and TRBJ2-3; D may correspond to TRBD1 or TRBD2 (5 bases each). Trimming stripped 5 bases from V and 3 bases from J, with 9 bases between. CDR3 length equals 13 residues. Per the germline V gene, CDR1 is SEHNR and CDR2 is FQNEAQ (reference sequence). The CDR3 spells CASSPGPTDTQYF. Written as DNA, the CDR3 is TGTGCCAGCAGCCCGGGACCTACAGATACGCAGTATTTT.

This clonotype was seen a few times. The chain combines TRBV7-8 with TRBJ2-7, with 14 bases aligning to TRBD2. The CDR3 sequence is 16 residues long. The V and J ends lost 0 bases and 3 bases, in that order; junction bases with no gene match: 1. The germline V gene has CDR1 SGHVS and CDR2 FQNEAQ. The CDR3 here is CASSLAGTSGSYEQYF. The CDR3 DNA follows: TGTGCCAGCAGCTTAGCGGGGACTAGCGGGAGCTACGAGCAGTACTTC.